This T cell receptor beta chain was sequenced during a study of T cell responses to AZD1222 COVID-19 vaccine. Study-wide results and limits: Vaccination with two AZD1222 doses was followed by a rise in Spike-specific TCR breadth and depth. Possibly, clonal diversity was underestimated; donors were largely white British and included more females. Repertoires were sampled only after the peak T cell response.

Clones were read by immunoSEQ multiplex PCR, and TCRdb kept only the in-frame ones, dropping some. The sample has some 120,000 clones; about 90% are singletons. Worth noting for this clone: As yet, its antigen is unknown.

CDR3 length: 14 residues. Germline V gives CDR1 SGHRS, CDR2 YFSETQ. Trimming cost V 0 bases and J 2 bases, with 3 bases left between them. Both about-4-week and about-12-week second-dose recipients were combined. Sequencing used peripheral blood, obtained 28 days after the second AZD1222 dose. This receptor was taken from an adult who received the AZD1222 COVID-19 vaccine. The chain has TRBV5-1 and TRBJ2-6; no reliable D call. In nucleotides, the CDR3 is TGCGCCAGCAGCTTGGGGACTGGGGCCAACGTCCTGACTTTC. Translated: CASSLGTGANVLTF.